This T cell receptor (beta chain) is drawn from a study of T cell responses to AZD1222 COVID-19 vaccine. General study points: Mapped onto spike, vaccine-associated CD4 TCRs spanned it and were dominant at 160-218 and 743-854. The donor group comprised mostly white British people and more females; the analysis possibly underestimated clonal diversity.

Analyses pooled second doses at about 4 or about 12 weeks. The CDR3 consists of 19 residues. Here immunoSEQ multiplex PCR was the method, and the copy in TCRdb shows in-frame clones only, minus some. The sample contains 160,000 or so clones, about 90% of which appear only once. Regarding this clone: Antigen specificity is unknown.

The receptor was derived from an adult who received the AZD1222 COVID-19 vaccine. This sample comprised peripheral blood, obtained 28 days after the second AZD1222 dose. The V gene is TRBV21-1, the J gene TRBJ1-5; the DNA was not used to check the table's D call, TRBD1. TRBV21-1 is tagged as a pseudogene. CDR3 amino acids: CASSKGGKAGVYSNQPQHF. Written as DNA, the CDR3 is TGTGCCAGCAGCAAAGGGGGTAAGGCAGGGGTCTATAGCAATCAGCCCCAGCATTTT.